This T cell receptor beta chain was identified in a study of human T cells and chemical hapten exposure. Time point in this sample: patch test 1, 2 weeks after DPC sensitization. Treatment in this sample: therapeutic diphenylcyclopropenone sensitization with weekly scalp DPC. Ahead of applying each patch test, blood was sampled. Overall study findings and caveats: Significantly more large CDR3 similarity clusters arose among expanded TCRs than among controls.

With V trimmed by 4 bases and J by 0 bases, 2 bases remained unmatched. Germline loops: CDR1 SGHTA, CDR2 FQGNSA. The CDR3 sequence is 14 residues long. Unique molecular identifiers were attached to individual cDNA molecules within the library. TCRdb fed the RACE reads into MiXCR, producing one record per CDR3 protein. This sample has approximately 340,000 distinct CDR3 sequences, with about 7% found just once. This clonotype came up many times. What it binds is unknown. The V gene is TRBV7-2, the J gene TRBJ2-5, with 7 positions matching TRBD1. This receptor was taken from a woman aged 18 to 35 with alopecia areata. Some clones in this sample may be carry-over from other donors' samples. The starting material was whole blood, obtained in connection with sensitization to the hapten diphenylcyclopropenone (DPC). In DNA form, the CDR3 reads TGTGCCAGCAGCTCTGACAGGGACCAAGAGACCCAGTACTTC. Its protein is CASSSDRDQETQYF.